The T cell receptor (beta chain) described here comes from a study of CD8 T cells in ankylosing spondylitis. This clonotype was observed at least ten times. The CDR3 runs 13 residues. Trimming stripped 0 bases from V and 7 bases from J, with 7 bases between. Germline V gives CDR1 LGHDT, CDR2 YNNKEL (reference sequence). TCRdb re-analysed the 5' RACE reads in MiXCR, keeping a single row per CDR3 protein. The sample holds 250,000 to 350,000 distinct CDR3 sequences; around 20% are singletons and the top ten take roughly 8%. The receptor was isolated from a male donor with ankylosing spondylitis or in good health (not recorded which). The V and J genes are TRBV3-1 and TRBJ1-5, with D perhaps matching TRBD1 (5 bases). The sample taken for sequencing was blood, either unsorted or a sorted T cell fraction (not recorded which). The DNA for the CDR3 is TGTGCCAGCAGCCAAGACAGGGAGCAGCCCCAGCATTTT. Translation gives CASSQDREQPQHF.